This entry concerns a single T cell receptor (beta chain). The target antigen is unknown. The sample belongs to a study of T cell responses to AZD1222 COVID-19 vaccine. As for the study in general: Analysis merged second doses at about 4 or about 12 weeks. Findings of the study overall: Rises in breadth and depth of Spike-specific TCRs came after two AZD1222 doses. Possibly, clonal diversity was underestimated; donors were largely white British and included more females. Baseline antibody screening turned up just a handful of seropositive AZD1222 recipients.

Germline V gives CDR1 MRHNA, CDR2 SNTAGT. The CDR3 extends over 13 amino acids. Unmatched junction bases numbered 12, after V lost 4 bases and J lost 15 bases. Profiled with immunoSEQ multiplex PCR; TCRdb holds only in-frame clones, not every one. In the table there are about 110,000 clones, roughly nine tenths of which are singletons. The V and J genes are TRBV6-4 and TRBJ2-1; 7 bases agree with TRBD1. This TCR came from an adult in good health. Source: peripheral blood, taken on day 0 of AZD1222 vaccination. CDR3 loop: CASSAQGQSPPFF. In nucleotides, the CDR3 is TGTGCCAGCAGTGCCCAGGGACAGTCCCCGCCGTTCTTC.